Here is one T cell receptor (beta chain) with its context. The data derive from a study of human T cells and chemical hapten exposure. Indicated time point: patch test 3, about 24 weeks after DPC sensitization. Treatment indicated: therapeutic diphenylcyclopropenone sensitization with weekly scalp DPC. J gave up 2 bases and V 4 bases, and 11 bases lay outside the gene matches. This CDR3 has 17 amino acids. The germline CDR1 and CDR2 sequences are MNHEY and SVGEGT. TCRdb re-derived calls from the RACE reads in MiXCR, one entry per CDR3 protein. This table holds around 110,000 distinct CDR3 sequences, 11% found once.

The chain combines TRBV6-2 or TRBV6-3 with TRBJ2-3, with 8 nucleotides matching TRBD2. The origin of this receptor is a woman aged 50 to 65 with alopecia areata. Some clones in this sample may be carry-over from other donors' samples. The source was whole blood, collected in connection with sensitization to the hapten diphenylcyclopropenone (DPC). CDR3 sequence: CASSSLLLADHTDTQYF. CDR3 bases: TGTGCCAGCAGTTCCCTCCTACTAGCGGACCACACAGATACGCAGTATTTT.